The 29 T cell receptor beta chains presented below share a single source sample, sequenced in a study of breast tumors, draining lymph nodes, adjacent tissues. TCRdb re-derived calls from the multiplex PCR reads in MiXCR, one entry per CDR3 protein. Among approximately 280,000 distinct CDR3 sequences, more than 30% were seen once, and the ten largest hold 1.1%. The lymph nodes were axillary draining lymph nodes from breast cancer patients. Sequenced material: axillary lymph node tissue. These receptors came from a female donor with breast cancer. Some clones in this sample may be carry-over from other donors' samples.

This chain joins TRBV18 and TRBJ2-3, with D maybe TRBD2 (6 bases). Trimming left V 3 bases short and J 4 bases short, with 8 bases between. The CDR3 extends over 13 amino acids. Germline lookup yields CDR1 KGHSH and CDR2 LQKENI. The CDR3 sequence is CASSPGLSDTQYF. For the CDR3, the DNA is TGTGCCAGCTCACCGGGACTCTCAGATACGCAGTATTTT.

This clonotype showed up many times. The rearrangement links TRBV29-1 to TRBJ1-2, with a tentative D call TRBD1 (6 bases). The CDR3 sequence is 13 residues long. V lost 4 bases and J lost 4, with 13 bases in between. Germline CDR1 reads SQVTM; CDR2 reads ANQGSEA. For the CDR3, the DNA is TGCAGCGTTGTAGCAGGGGCGAGCTATGGCTACACCTTC. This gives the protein CSVVAGASYGYTF. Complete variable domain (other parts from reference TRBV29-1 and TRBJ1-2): SAVISQKPSRDICQRGTSLTIQCQVDSQVTMMFWYRQQPGQSLTLIATANQGSEATYESGFVIDKFPISRPNLTFSTLTVSNMSPEDSSIYLCSVVAGASYGYTFGSGTRLTVV.

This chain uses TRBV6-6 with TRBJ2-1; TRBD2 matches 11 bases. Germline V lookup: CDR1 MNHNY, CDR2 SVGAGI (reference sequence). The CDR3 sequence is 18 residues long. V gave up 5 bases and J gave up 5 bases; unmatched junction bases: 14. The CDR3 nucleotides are TGTGCCAGCAGTACCTCATACTCCGGGACTAGCGGAGACAATGAGCAGTTCTTC. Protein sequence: CASSTSYSGTSGDNEQFF.

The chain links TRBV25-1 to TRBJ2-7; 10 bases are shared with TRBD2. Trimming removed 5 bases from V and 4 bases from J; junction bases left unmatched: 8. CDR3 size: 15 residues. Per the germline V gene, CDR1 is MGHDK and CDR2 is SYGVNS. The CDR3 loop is CASSPSGRALYEQYF. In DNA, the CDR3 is TGTGCCAGCAGTCCCAGCGGGAGGGCCCTGTACGAGCAGTACTTC.

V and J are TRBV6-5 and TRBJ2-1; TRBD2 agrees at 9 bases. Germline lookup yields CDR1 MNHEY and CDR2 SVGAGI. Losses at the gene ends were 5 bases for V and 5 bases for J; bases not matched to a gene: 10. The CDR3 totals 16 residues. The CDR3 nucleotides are TGTGCCAGCAGTGCAACCAGGACTAGCGTTCACAATGAGCAGTTCTTC. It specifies CASSATRTSVHNEQFF.

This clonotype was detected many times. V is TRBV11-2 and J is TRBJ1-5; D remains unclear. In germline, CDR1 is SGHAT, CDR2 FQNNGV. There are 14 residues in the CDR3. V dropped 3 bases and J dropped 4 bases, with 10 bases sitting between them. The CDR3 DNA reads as TGTGCCAGCAGCTTGTACGGGCTTAATCAGCCCCAGCATTTT. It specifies CASSLYGLNQPQHF.

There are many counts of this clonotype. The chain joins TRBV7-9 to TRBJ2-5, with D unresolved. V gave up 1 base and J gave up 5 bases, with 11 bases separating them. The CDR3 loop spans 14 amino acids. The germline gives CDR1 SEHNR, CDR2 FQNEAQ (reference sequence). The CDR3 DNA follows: TGTGCCAGCAGCTTAGTAGCCCGTCAGGAGACCCAGTACTTC. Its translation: CASSLVARQETQYF.

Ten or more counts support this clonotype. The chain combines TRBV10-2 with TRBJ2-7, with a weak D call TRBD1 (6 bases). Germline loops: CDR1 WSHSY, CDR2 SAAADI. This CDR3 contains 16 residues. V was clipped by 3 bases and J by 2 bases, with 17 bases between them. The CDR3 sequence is CASSDADRRLTYEQYF. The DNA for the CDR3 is TGCGCCAGCAGTGATGCCGACAGGCGACTTACCTACGAGCAGTACTTC.

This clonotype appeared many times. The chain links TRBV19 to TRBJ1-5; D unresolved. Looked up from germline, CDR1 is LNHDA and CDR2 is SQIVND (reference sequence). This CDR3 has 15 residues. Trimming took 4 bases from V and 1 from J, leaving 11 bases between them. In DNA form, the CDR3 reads TGTGCCAGTAGTAAAGGCGGACCGAGCAATCAGCCCCAGCATTTT. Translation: CASSKGGPSNQPQHF.

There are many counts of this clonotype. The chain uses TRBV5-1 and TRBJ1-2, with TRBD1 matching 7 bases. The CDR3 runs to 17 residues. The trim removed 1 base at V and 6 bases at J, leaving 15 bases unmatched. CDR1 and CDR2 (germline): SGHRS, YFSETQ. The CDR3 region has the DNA TGCGCCAGCAGCTTGAATCGGCGACCCACAGGGGTCGATGGCTACACCTTC. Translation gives CASSLNRRPTGVDGYTF.

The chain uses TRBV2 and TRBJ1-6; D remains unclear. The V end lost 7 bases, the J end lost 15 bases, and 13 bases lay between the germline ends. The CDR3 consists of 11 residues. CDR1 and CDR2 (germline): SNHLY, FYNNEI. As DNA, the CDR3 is TGTGCCAGCACCCACGAGTTTCGCCTCCACTTT. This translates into CASTHEFRLHF.

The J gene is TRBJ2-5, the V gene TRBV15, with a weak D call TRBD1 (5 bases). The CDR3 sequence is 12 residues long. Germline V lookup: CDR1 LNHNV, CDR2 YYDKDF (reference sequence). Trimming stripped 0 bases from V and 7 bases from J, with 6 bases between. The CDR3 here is CATSRETGTQYF. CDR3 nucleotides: TGTGCCACCAGCAGAGAAACAGGGACCCAGTACTTC.

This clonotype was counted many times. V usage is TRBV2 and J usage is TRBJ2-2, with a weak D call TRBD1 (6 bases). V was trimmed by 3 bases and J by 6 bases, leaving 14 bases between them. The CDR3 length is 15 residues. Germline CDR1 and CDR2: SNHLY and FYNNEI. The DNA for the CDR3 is TGTGCCAGCAGTGAGGGGGCAGGGGTGCCCGGGGAGCTGTTTTTT. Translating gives CASSEGAGVPGELFF.

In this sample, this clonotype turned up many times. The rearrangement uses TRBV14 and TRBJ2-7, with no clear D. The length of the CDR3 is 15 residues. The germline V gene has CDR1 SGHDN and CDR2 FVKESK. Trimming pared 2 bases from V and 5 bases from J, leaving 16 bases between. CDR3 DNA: TGTGCCAGCAGCCAAAAAATCTCCCCTCTCGACGAGCAGTACTTC. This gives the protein CASSQKISPLDEQYF.

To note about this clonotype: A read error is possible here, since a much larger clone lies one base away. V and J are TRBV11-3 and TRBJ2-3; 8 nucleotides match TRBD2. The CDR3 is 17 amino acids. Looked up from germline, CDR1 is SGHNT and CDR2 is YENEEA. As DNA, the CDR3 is TGTGCCAGCAGCTTAAGTTCGGGAGGGGTTGGGGCAGATGCGCAGTATTTT. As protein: CASSLSSGGVGADAQYF. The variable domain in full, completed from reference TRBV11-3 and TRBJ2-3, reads EAGVVQSPRYKIIEKKQPVAFWCNPISGHNTLYWYLQNLGQGPELLIRYENEEAVDDSQLPKDRFSAERLKGVDSTLKIQPAELGDSAVYLCASSLSSGGVGADAQYFGPGTRLTVL.

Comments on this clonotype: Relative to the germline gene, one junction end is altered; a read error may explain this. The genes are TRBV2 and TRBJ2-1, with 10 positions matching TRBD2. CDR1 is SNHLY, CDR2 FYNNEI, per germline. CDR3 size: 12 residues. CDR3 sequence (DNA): TGTGCCAGCAGAGAAGCGGGAGGGAAGCAGTTCTTC. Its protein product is CASREAGGKQFF.

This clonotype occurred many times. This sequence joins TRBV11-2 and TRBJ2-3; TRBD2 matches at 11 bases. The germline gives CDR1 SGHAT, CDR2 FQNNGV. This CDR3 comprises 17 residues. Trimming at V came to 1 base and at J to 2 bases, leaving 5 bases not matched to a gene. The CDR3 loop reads CASSLGGTSGNTDTQYF. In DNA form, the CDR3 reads TGTGCCAGCAGCTTAGGGGGGACTAGCGGAAACACAGATACGCAGTATTTT.

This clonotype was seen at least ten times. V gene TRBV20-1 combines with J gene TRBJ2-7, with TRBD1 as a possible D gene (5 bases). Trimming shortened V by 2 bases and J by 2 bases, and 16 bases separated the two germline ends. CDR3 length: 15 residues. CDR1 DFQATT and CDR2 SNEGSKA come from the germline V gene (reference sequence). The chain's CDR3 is CSARSGQGRTYEQYF. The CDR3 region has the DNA TGCAGTGCTAGATCAGGGCAGGGAAGGACCTACGAGCAGTACTTC.

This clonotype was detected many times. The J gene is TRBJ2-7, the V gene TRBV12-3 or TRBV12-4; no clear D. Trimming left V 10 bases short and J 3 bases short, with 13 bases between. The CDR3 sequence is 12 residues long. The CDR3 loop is CAIALAFYEQYF. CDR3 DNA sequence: TGTGCCATCGCCCTCGCGTTCTACGAGCAGTACTTC.

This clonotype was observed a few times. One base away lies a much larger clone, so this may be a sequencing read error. The CDR3 sequence is CSARGGQGATNYGYTF. The CDR3 DNA sequence: TGCAGTGCTAGAGGGGGACAGGGGGCTACCAACTATGGCTACACCTTC. The chain joins TRBV20-1 to TRBJ1-2; 12 nucleotides agree with TRBD1. The CDR3 is 16 amino acids. The V segment lost 1 base and the J segment 2 bases; nucleotides outside the gene matches: 5. Looked up from germline, CDR1 is DFQATT and CDR2 is SNEGSKA (reference sequence).

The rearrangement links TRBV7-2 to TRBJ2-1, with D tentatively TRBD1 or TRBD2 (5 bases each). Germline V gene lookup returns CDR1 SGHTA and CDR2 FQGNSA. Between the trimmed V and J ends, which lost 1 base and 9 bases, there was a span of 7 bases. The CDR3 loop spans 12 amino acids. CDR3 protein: CASSLDGGEQFF. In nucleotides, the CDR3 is TGTGCCAGCAGCTTAGATGGGGGTGAGCAGTTCTTC.

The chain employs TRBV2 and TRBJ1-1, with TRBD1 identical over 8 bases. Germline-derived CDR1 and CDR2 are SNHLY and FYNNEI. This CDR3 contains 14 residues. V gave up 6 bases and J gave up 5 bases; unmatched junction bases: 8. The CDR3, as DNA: TGTGCCAGCAGGGGGGACAGGCGGGGGACTGAAGCTTTCTTT. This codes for CASRGDRRGTEAFF.

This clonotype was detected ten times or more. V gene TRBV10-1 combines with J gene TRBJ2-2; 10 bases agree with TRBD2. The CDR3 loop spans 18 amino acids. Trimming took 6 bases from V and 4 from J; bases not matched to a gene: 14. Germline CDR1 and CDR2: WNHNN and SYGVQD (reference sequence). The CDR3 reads CASSRTGIAGGFTGELFF. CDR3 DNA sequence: TGCGCCAGCAGCAGGACAGGAATAGCGGGAGGTTTCACCGGGGAGCTGTTTTTT.

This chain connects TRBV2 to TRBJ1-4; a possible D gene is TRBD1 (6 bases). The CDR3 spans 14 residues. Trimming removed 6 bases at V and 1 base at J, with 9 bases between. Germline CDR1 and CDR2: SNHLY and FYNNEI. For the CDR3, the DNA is TGTGCCAGCAGCGGAGGGGGAACTAATGAAAAACTGTTTTTT. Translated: CASSGGGTNEKLFF.

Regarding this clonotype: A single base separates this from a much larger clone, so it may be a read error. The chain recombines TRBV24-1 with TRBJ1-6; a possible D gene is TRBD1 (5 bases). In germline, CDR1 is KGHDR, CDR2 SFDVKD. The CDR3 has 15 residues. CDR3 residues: CASSSRQGWNSPLRF. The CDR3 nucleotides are TGTGCCAGCAGTTCAAGGCAGGGTTGGAATTCACCCCTCCGCTTT.

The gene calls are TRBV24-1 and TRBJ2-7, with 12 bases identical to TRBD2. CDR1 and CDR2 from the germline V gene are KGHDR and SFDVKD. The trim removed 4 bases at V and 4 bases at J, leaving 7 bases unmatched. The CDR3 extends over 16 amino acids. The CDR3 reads CATSDSTSGRFYEQYF. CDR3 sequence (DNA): TGTGCCACCAGTGACTCGACTAGCGGGAGATTTTACGAGCAGTACTTC.

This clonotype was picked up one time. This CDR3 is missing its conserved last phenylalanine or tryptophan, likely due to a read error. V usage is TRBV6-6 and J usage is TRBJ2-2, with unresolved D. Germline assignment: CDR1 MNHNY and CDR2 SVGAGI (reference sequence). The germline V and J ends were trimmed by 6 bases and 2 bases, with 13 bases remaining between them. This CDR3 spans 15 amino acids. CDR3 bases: TGTGCCAGCAGCCGCGTAATCTCCAACACCGGGGAGCTGTTTCTT. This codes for CASSRVISNTGELFL.

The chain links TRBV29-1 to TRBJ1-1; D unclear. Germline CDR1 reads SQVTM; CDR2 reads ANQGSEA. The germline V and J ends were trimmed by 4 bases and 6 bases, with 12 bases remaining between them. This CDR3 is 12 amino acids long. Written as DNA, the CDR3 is TGCAGCGTTGTTTGGTCTAGCGCTGAAGCTTTCTTT. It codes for CSVVWSSAEAFF.

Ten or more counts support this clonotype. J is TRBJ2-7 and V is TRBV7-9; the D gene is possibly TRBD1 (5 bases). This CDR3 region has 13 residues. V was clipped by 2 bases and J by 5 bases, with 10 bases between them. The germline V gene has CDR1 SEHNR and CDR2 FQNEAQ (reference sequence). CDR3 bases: TGTGCCAGCAGCTTACAGGGTTGGGACGAGCAGTACTTC. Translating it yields CASSLQGWDEQYF. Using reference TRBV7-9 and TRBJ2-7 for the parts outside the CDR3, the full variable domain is DTGVSQNPRHKITKRGQNVTFRCDPISEHNRLYWYRQTLGQGPEFLTYFQNEAQLEKSRLLSDRFSAERPKGSFSTLEIQRTEQGDSAMYLCASSLQGWDEQYFGPGTRLTVT.